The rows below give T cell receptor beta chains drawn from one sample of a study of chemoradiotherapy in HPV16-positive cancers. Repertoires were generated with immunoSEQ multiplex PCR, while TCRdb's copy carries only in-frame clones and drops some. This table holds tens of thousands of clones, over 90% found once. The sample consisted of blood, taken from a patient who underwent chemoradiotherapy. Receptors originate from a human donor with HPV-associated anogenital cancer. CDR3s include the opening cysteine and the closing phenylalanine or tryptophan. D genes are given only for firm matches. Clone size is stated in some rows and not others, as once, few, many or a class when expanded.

CDR3aa: CASSPGTALSYEQYF; CDR3nt: TGTGCCAGCAGTCCTGGGACAGCTTTATCCTACGAGCAGTACTTC; j_gene: TRBJ2-7; abundance: -; v_gene: TRBV6-5; d_gene: TRBD1
CDR3aa: CASSSRLAGGVDTQYF; CDR3nt: TGTGCCAGCAGCTCCAGACTAGCGGGAGGGGTAGATACGCAGTATTTT; j_gene: TRBJ2-3; abundance: -; v_gene: TRBV7-3; d_gene: TRBD2
CDR3aa: CATSLGEHDGYTF; CDR3nt: TGTGCCACCAGTCTAGGGGAGCACGATGGCTACACCTTC; j_gene: TRBJ1-2; abundance: once; v_gene: TRBV15; d_gene: -
CDR3aa: CASSPDYRSPFF; CDR3nt: TGTGCCAGCTCACCTGATTACCGATCTCCGTTCTTC; j_gene: TRBJ2-1; abundance: -; v_gene: TRBV18; d_gene: -
CDR3aa: CATSRSGLAEINEQFF; CDR3nt: TGTGCCACCAGCAGATCGGGACTAGCGGAAATCAATGAGCAGTTCTTC; j_gene: TRBJ2-1; abundance: -; v_gene: TRBV15; d_gene: TRBD2
CDR3aa: CASGLLAGEVETQYF; CDR3nt: TGTGCCAGCGGTCTACTAGCGGGAGAGGTTGAGACCCAGTACTTC; j_gene: TRBJ2-5; abundance: -; v_gene: TRBV28; d_gene: TRBD2
CDR3aa: CASSIWGSVETQYF; CDR3nt: TGTGCCAGTAGTATCTGGGGGAGTGTAGAGACCCAGTACTTC; j_gene: TRBJ2-5; abundance: -; v_gene: TRBV19; d_gene: -
CDR3aa: CASSLPRGRGGNTIYF; CDR3nt: TGTGCCAGCAGCTTACCGCGGGGGCGCGGTGGAAACACCATATATTTT; j_gene: TRBJ1-3; abundance: -; v_gene: TRBV7-2; d_gene: -
CDR3aa: CASSPRGESNEKLFF; CDR3nt: TGCGCCAGCAGCCCTCGGGGGGAATCTAATGAAAAACTGTTTTTT; j_gene: TRBJ1-4; abundance: -; v_gene: TRBV5-1; d_gene: -
CDR3aa: CASSLGTGSNYGYTF; CDR3nt: TGTGCCAGCAGCTTAGGGACAGGGTCTAACTATGGCTACACCTTC; j_gene: TRBJ1-2; abundance: -; v_gene: TRBV7-2; d_gene: TRBD1
CDR3aa: CASSETGTRKQYF; CDR3nt: TGTGCCAGCAGTGAGACCGGGACCAGGAAGCAGTACTTC; j_gene: TRBJ2-7; abundance: -; v_gene: TRBV28; d_gene: -
CDR3aa: CASSERGTPLDRNSPLHF; CDR3nt: TGTGCCAGCAGTGAGAGAGGGACTCCTTTGGATCGTAATTCACCCCTCCACTTT; j_gene: TRBJ1-6; abundance: once; v_gene: TRBV6-4; d_gene: -
CDR3aa: CSVEGGVQETQYF; CDR3nt: TGCAGCGTTGAGGGGGGTGTGCAAGAGACCCAGTACTTC; j_gene: TRBJ2-5; abundance: -; v_gene: TRBV29-1; d_gene: -
CDR3aa: CASSRGDYEQYF; CDR3nt: TGTGCCAGCAGCAGGGGAGACTACGAGCAGTACTTC; j_gene: TRBJ2-7; abundance: -; v_gene: TRBV5-8; d_gene: -
CDR3aa: CASSRNTEAFF; CDR3nt: TGTGCCAGCAGCCGGAACACTGAAGCTTTCTTT; j_gene: TRBJ1-1; abundance: -; v_gene: TRBV5-6; d_gene: -
CDR3aa: CASSQRDRGNQPQHF; CDR3nt: TGTGCCAGCAGCCAAAGGGACAGGGGTAATCAGCCCCAGCATTTT; j_gene: TRBJ1-5; abundance: -; v_gene: TRBV7-4; d_gene: TRBD1
CDR3aa: CASSYLPESYEQYF; CDR3nt: TGTGCCAGCAGTTACTTACCGGAATCCTACGAGCAGTACTTC; j_gene: TRBJ2-7; abundance: -; v_gene: TRBV6-5; d_gene: -
CDR3aa: CASSLSQGGQFF; CDR3nt: TGTGCCAGCAGCTTAAGTCAGGGTGGGCAGTTCTTC; j_gene: TRBJ2-1; abundance: -; v_gene: TRBV7-9; d_gene: -
CDR3aa: CASRQGSNYGYTF; CDR3nt: TGTGCCAGTAGACAGGGCAGCAACTATGGCTACACCTTC; j_gene: TRBJ1-2; abundance: -; v_gene: TRBV19; d_gene: -
CDR3aa: CASSLAHGEPQHF; CDR3nt: TGTGCCAGCAGCTTAGCGCATGGAGAGCCCCAGCATTTT; j_gene: TRBJ1-5; abundance: -; v_gene: TRBV7-2; d_gene: -
CDR3aa: CASRRRQGFTTDTQYF; CDR3nt: TGTGCCAGCAGGCGTCGACAGGGATTCACAACAGATACGCAGTATTTT; j_gene: TRBJ2-3; abundance: -; v_gene: TRBV2; d_gene: TRBD1
CDR3aa: CASSEKVGQGSYEQYF; CDR3nt: TGTGCCAGCAGTGAGAAAGTGGGACAGGGGTCCTACGAGCAGTACTTC; j_gene: TRBJ2-7; abundance: -; v_gene: TRBV6-4; d_gene: TRBD1
CDR3aa: CASSASGGRSYNEQFF; CDR3nt: TGTGCCAGCAGTGCTAGCGGGGGTCGGTCCTACAATGAGCAGTTCTTC; j_gene: TRBJ2-1; abundance: few; v_gene: TRBV6-1; d_gene: TRBD2
CDR3aa: CASSEAQAGQVSGNTIYF; CDR3nt: TGTGCCAGCAGTGAAGCGCAGGCTGGACAGGTCTCTGGAAACACCATATATTTT; j_gene: TRBJ1-3; abundance: -; v_gene: TRBV2; d_gene: TRBD1
CDR3aa: CASRPGEGGKPQHF; CDR3nt: TGTGCCAGCAGACCCGGTGAAGGGGGCAAGCCCCAGCATTTT; j_gene: TRBJ1-5; abundance: -; v_gene: TRBV28; d_gene: TRBD1
CDR3aa: CASSQGTSFYEQYF; CDR3nt: TGTGCCAGCAGCCAAGGTACCTCATTCTACGAGCAGTACTTC; j_gene: TRBJ2-7; abundance: -; v_gene: TRBV14; d_gene: -
CDR3aa: CASSNPAGTQETQYF; CDR3nt: TGTGCCAGCAGTAACCCGGCGGGGACACAAGAGACCCAGTACTTC; j_gene: TRBJ2-5; abundance: -; v_gene: TRBV6-6; d_gene: -
CDR3aa: CASSLTGGTATNEKLFF; CDR3nt: TGTGCCAGCTCGCTGACAGGGGGGACTGCAACTAATGAAAAACTGTTTTTT; j_gene: TRBJ1-4; abundance: once; v_gene: TRBV18; d_gene: TRBD1
CDR3aa: CASSRQGNDEQYF; CDR3nt: TGTGCCAGCTCACGACAGGGGAACGACGAGCAGTACTTC; j_gene: TRBJ2-7; abundance: -; v_gene: TRBV18; d_gene: TRBD1
CDR3aa: CASSEGDTQYF; CDR3nt: TGTGCCAGCAGTGAAGGTGATACGCAGTATTTT; j_gene: TRBJ2-3; abundance: -; v_gene: TRBV2; d_gene: -
CDR3aa: CASRTRLAGRGYNEQFF; CDR3nt: TGTGCCAGCAGGACTCGACTAGCGGGGAGGGGTTACAATGAGCAGTTCTTC; j_gene: TRBJ2-1; abundance: -; v_gene: TRBV7-2; d_gene: TRBD2
CDR3aa: CASIGGNGYTF; CDR3nt: TGTGCCAGTATCGGAGGGAACGGCTACACCTTC; j_gene: TRBJ1-2; abundance: few; v_gene: TRBV19; d_gene: -
CDR3aa: CASRINTGELFF; CDR3nt: TGTGCCAGCAGAATTAACACCGGGGAGCTGTTTTTT; j_gene: TRBJ2-2; abundance: -; v_gene: TRBV7-2; d_gene: -
CDR3aa: CASIKPGTSLSEQYF; CDR3nt: TGTGCCAGCATTAAACCGGGGACTAGTCTCTCCGAGCAGTACTTC; j_gene: TRBJ2-7; abundance: -; v_gene: TRBV28; d_gene: TRBD2
CDR3aa: CASSPDRLRDGYTF; CDR3nt: TGTGCCAGCTCACCTGACAGGCTAAGAGATGGCTACACCTTC; j_gene: TRBJ1-2; abundance: -; v_gene: TRBV18; d_gene: -
CDR3aa: CASSLRQGASYEQYF; CDR3nt: TGCGCCAGCAGTCTAAGACAGGGGGCCTCCTACGAGCAGTACTTC; j_gene: TRBJ2-7; abundance: -; v_gene: TRBV4-1; d_gene: TRBD1
CDR3aa: CASSLTSGQETQYF; CDR3nt: TGCGCCAGCAGCCTTACTAGCGGCCAAGAGACCCAGTACTTC; j_gene: TRBJ2-5; abundance: -; v_gene: TRBV5-1; d_gene: TRBD2
CDR3aa: CASSFRTGINQPQHF; CDR3nt: TGTGCCAGCAGCTTTAGAACCGGGATCAATCAGCCCCAGCATTTT; j_gene: TRBJ1-5; abundance: -; v_gene: TRBV7-2; d_gene: -
CDR3aa: CASSQTEPTEAFF; CDR3nt: TGTGCCAGCAGCCAAACCGAGCCTACTGAAGCTTTCTTT; j_gene: TRBJ1-1; abundance: -; v_gene: TRBV7-9; d_gene: -
CDR3aa: CSVKGRSTDTQYF; CDR3nt: TGCAGCGTTAAAGGACGGAGCACAGATACGCAGTATTTT; j_gene: TRBJ2-3; abundance: -; v_gene: TRBV29-1; d_gene: -
CDR3aa: CASSYRNGYMNTEAFF; CDR3nt: TGTGCCAGCAGTTACCGAAACGGATACATGAACACTGAAGCTTTCTTT; j_gene: TRBJ1-1; abundance: -; v_gene: TRBV6-5; d_gene: -
CDR3aa: CASSKDPYPYEQYF; CDR3nt: TGTGCCAGCAGCAAAGATCCCTACCCCTACGAGCAGTACTTC; j_gene: TRBJ2-7; abundance: -; v_gene: TRBV9; d_gene: -
CDR3aa: CASSVGTDPKTYGYTF; CDR3nt: TGTGCCAGCAGCGTAGGGACAGACCCCAAGACCTATGGCTACACCTTC; j_gene: TRBJ1-2; abundance: -; v_gene: TRBV9; d_gene: -